The rows below give T cell receptor beta chains drawn from one sample of a study of shared clonotypes between healthy human individuals. Data came from immunoSEQ multiplex PCR; TCRdb stores just in-frame clones and leaves some out. The sample contains approximately 330,000 clones, 73% of which appear only once. The material sequenced was memory CD4+ T cells sorted from blood. The receptors derive from a man under 40 in good health. Both conserved end residues are part of each CDR3. The D gene is left open where the match is weak. Clone size is shown for a subset of rows, as once, few, many or a class of expanded clone.

V gene,clone size,D gene,J gene,CDR3 protein,CDR3 DNA
TRBV28,-,-,TRBJ2-3,CASSEQLTDTQYF,TGTGCCAGCAGTGAACAGCTCACAGATACGCAGTATTTT
TRBV5-6,-,TRBD2,TRBJ2-5,CASSFPSGRSFGETQYF,TGTGCCAGCAGCTTCCCTAGCGGGAGATCCTTTGGTGAGACCCAGTACTTC
TRBV6-4,-,TRBD2,TRBJ2-1,CASSHRAAGGDEQFF,TGTGCCAGCAGTCATCGGGCGGCTGGGGGGGATGAGCAGTTCTTC
TRBV5-6,few,-,TRBJ1-1,CASSYDLGATEAFF,TGTGCCAGCAGCTATGACTTGGGGGCCACTGAAGCTTTCTTT
TRBV7-2,few,-,TRBJ2-1,CASSLAIGFGDNEQFF,TGTGCCAGCAGCTTAGCGATCGGGTTCGGGGACAATGAGCAGTTCTTC
TRBV9,-,-,TRBJ2-5,CASSVRPGETQYF,TGTGCCAGCAGCGTAAGGCCGGGGGAGACCCAGTACTTC
TRBV29-1,once,-,TRBJ2-5,CSVEVDTASNPQYF,TGCAGCGTTGAAGTAGATACAGCCAGCAATCCCCAGTACTTC
TRBV11-2,-,-,TRBJ1-2,CASTYGTSYGYTF,TGTGCCAGCACCTACGGGACAAGCTATGGCTACACCTTC
TRBV7-9,-,-,TRBJ1-1,CASNPGRLGIMNTEAFF,TGTGCCAGCAACCCGGGGCGCTTAGGAATCATGAACACTGAAGCTTTCTTT
TRBV14,-,-,TRBJ2-1,CASSPTSTVQFF,TGTGCCAGCAGCCCGACTAGTACGGTGCAGTTCTTC
TRBV2,few,TRBD1,TRBJ1-4,CASRTGTGVEKLFF,TGTGCCAGCAGGACCGGGACAGGGGTTGAAAAACTGTTTTTT
TRBV5-4,-,-,TRBJ2-3,CASSLEAGSTDTQYF,TGTGCCAGCAGCTTGGAGGCCGGGAGCACAGATACGCAGTATTTT
TRBV5-1,-,-,TRBJ1-5,CASSLDGDENQPQHF,TGCGCCAGCAGCTTGGATGGGGACGAGAATCAGCCCCAGCATTTT
TRBV10-3,once,-,TRBJ2-5,CAISETRSQETQYF,TGTGCCATCAGTGAGACTAGGTCGCAAGAGACCCAGTACTTC
TRBV7-2,-,-,TRBJ2-3,CASSASGYTDTQYF,TGTGCCAGCAGCGCGAGCGGGTACACAGATACGCAGTATTTT
TRBV11-3,once,-,TRBJ1-2,CASSSTQAVGYTF,TGTGCCAGCAGCTCGACCCAGGCGGTCGGCTACACCTTC
TRBV19,-,TRBD1,TRBJ1-1,CASSIGPDRVTEAFF,TGTGCCAGTAGTATCGGGCCAGACAGGGTAACTGAAGCTTTCTTT
TRBV20-1,-,-,TRBJ1-4,CSAISGEKLFF,TGCAGTGCTATCTCCGGAGAAAAACTGTTTTTT
TRBV5-1,-,-,TRBJ2-2,CASSLDGSVSIRGELFF,TGCGCCAGCAGCTTGGACGGGAGTGTCAGTATTCGCGGGGAGCTGTTTTTT
TRBV5-1,-,-,TRBJ2-7,CASSSVPGREQYF,TGCGCCAGCAGCTCGGTCCCGGGGCGGGAGCAGTACTTC
TRBV4-3,-,-,TRBJ2-6,CASSTGTTSQSRANVLTF,TGCGCCAGCAGCACGGGTACAACGTCACAAAGTCGGGCCAACGTCCTGACTTTC
TRBV5-4,-,TRBD1,TRBJ2-4,CASSLVGTGLAKNIQYF,TGTGCCAGCAGCTTGGTCGGGACAGGGTTGGCCAAAAACATTCAGTACTTC